A selection of T cell receptor beta chains follows, all from one sample in a study of blood T cells in healthy people across ages. TCRdb reanalysed the 5' RACE reads using MiXCR and keeps one entry per CDR3 protein. The table records 450,000 to 600,000 distinct CDR3 sequences, 27% of them present only once. The data were also submitted as part of a second study, on T cells of mothers and their children.

The sequencing sample was made of blood. These receptors all come from a boy aged 2-15 years in good health. Each CDR3 is given with its conserved first and last residue. A D gene is named only where the DNA matches it firmly. Clone size is given for some rows only: seen once, a few or many times, or a class if the clone is expanded.

clone size	J gene	V gene	D gene	CDR3 DNA	CDR3 protein
few	TRBJ2-5	TRBV4-1	TRBD2	TGCGCCAGCAGCCAAGCCTACGGACTAGCGGGGACCCAGTACTTC	CASSQAYGLAGTQYF
NA	TRBJ2-4	TRBV5-5	TRBD2	TGTGCCAGCAGCTCGGTAGCGGGACTAGCCAAAAACATTCAGTACTTC	CASSSVAGLAKNIQYF
NA	TRBJ2-6	TRBV12-5	TRBD1	TGTGCTAGTGGTTTGGGGCAGGGGGCTCCTGGGGCCAACGTCCTGACTTTC	CASGLGQGAPGANVLTF
NA	TRBJ2-4	TRBV6-1	TRBD1	TGTGCCAGCAGTGCGACAGGGAAAAACATTCAGTACTTC	CASSATGKNIQYF
NA	TRBJ1-5	TRBV9	TRBD1	TGTGCCAGCAGCCCGGGACAGGGGGCGCGGCCCCAGCATTTT	CASSPGQGARPQHF
NA	TRBJ2-4	TRBV18	NA	TGTACCAGCTCACCACAACCCTCAGGGGCCATCGTAAACATTCAGTACTTC	CTSSPQPSGAIVNIQYF
few	TRBJ2-5	TRBV5-1	NA	TGCGCCAGCAGCGGGCGAGCGGAAGAGACCCAGTACTTC	CASSGRAEETQYF
NA	TRBJ2-1	TRBV4-1	TRBD2	TGCGCCAGCAGCAAGGGCCTAGCGGGGGGTATCAATGAGCAGTTCTTC	CASSKGLAGGINEQFF
NA	TRBJ2-7	TRBV20-1	TRBD1	TGCAGTGCCCTAGACAGGGGCCAAAGCTCCTACGAGCAGTACTTC	CSALDRGQSSYEQYF
few	TRBJ2-7	TRBV20-1	NA	TGCAGTGCTAGAGACCCAGGCGACGAGCAGTACTTC	CSARDPGDEQYF